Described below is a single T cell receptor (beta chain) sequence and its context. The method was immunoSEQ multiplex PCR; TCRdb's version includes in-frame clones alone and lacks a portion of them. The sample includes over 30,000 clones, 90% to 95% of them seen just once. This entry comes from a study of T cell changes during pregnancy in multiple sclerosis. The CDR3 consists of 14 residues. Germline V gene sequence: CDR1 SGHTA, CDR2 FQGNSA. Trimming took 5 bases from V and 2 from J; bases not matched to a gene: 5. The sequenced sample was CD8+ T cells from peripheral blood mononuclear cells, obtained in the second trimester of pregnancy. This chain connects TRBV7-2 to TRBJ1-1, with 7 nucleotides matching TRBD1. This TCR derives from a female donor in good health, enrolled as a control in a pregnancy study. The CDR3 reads CASSATGSNTEAFF. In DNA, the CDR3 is TGTGCCAGCAGCGCGACAGGGAGTAACACTGAAGCTTTCTTT.